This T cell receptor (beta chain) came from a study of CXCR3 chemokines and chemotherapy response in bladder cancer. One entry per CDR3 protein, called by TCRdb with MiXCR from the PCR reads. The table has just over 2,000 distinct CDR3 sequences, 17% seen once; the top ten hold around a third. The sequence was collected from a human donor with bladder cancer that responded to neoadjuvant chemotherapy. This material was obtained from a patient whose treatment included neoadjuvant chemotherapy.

CDR3 nucleotides: TGCGCCAGCAGCCATACTAGCGCCAGCTCCTACAATGAGCAGTTCTTC. The encoded protein is CASSHTSASSYNEQFF. The chain recombines TRBV4-1 with TRBJ2-1; 7 bases are a match to TRBD2. This CDR3 comprises 16 residues. From germline, CDR1 is MGHRA and CDR2 YSYEKL. J was trimmed by 0 bases and V by 3 bases; bases with no gene match: 5.